What follows describes a single T cell receptor beta chain. As handled by the study authors: Amplified reference gene primers provided the basis for estimating nucleated cell counts. This table comes from immunoSEQ multiplex PCR, and its TCRdb copy is limited to in-frame clones, with some not included. Clone size and V and J calls were adopted from that table, with D and trimming inferred from the DNA. The sample lists more than 95,000 clones; about 80% were seen once. The sample comes from a study of blood T cell repertoires in COVID-19. Across the whole study: Researchers got acute and convalescent COVID-19 samples from the United States, Italy and Spain.

Germline CDR1 is LGHDT and CDR2 is YNNKEL (reference sequence). The CDR3 loop spans 17 amino acids. V shed 2 bases and J 1 base; nucleotides not matched to a gene: 4. The sample was peripheral blood. The source of this sequence is a human donor in a cohort sampled during active COVID-19. The V call is TRBV3-1 (or the pseudogene TRBV3-2), the J call TRBJ2-3, with 12 bases identical to TRBD2. CDR3 in amino acids: CASSQTSGGLGTDTQYF. In DNA form, the CDR3 reads TGTGCCAGCAGCCAAACTAGCGGGGGGCTGGGCACAGATACGCAGTATTTT.